A selection of T cell receptor beta chains follows, all from one sample in a study of cytomegalovirus exposure and HLA in healthy donors. Profiled with immunoSEQ multiplex PCR; TCRdb holds only in-frame clones, not every one. The repertoire holds about 300,000 clones, approximately 90% seen once, with 3.5% to 4% in the top ten. Input material: PBMCs. Receptor source: a man aged 40-49 years in good health and CMV-seropositive. Both conserved end residues are part of each CDR3. The D gene is left open where the match is weak. Some rows mark clone size as missing; the rest say once, few, many or name a class of expanded clone.

D: .; J: TRBJ2-7; size: .; V: TRBV2; DNA: TGTGCCAGCTCCAGGGACACCGACACCTACGAGCAGTACTTC; CDR3: CASSRDTDTYEQYF
D: TRBD2; J: TRBJ2-1; size: .; V: TRBV19; DNA: TGTGCCAGTAGTAGCGGGAGGGGCAATGAGCAGTTCTTC; CDR3: CASSSGRGNEQFF
D: TRBD1; J: TRBJ2-5; size: .; V: TRBV5-1; DNA: TGCGCCAGCAGCCCGACAGGGGGAAGGGAGACCCAGTACTTC; CDR3: CASSPTGGRETQYF
D: TRBD2; J: TRBJ2-2; size: .; V: TRBV5-1; DNA: TGCGCCAGCAGCCAAGCGGGGGCCATGAACGGGGAGCTGTTTTTT; CDR3: CASSQAGAMNGELFF
D: TRBD1; J: TRBJ2-7; size: .; V: TRBV28; DNA: TGTGCCAGCACCACGCCCGGGACAGGGTACCACGAGCAGTACTTC; CDR3: CASTTPGTGYHEQYF
D: .; J: TRBJ1-2; size: once; V: TRBV7-8; DNA: TGTGCCAGCAGCTTATTCGGGGGTAACTATGGCTACACCTTC; CDR3: CASSLFGGNYGYTF
D: TRBD1; J: TRBJ2-2; size: few; V: TRBV10-1; DNA: TGCGCCAGCAGTGAGTCCCGGACAGGGGAAACCGGGGAGCTGTTTTTT; CDR3: CASSESRTGETGELFF
D: .; J: TRBJ2-7; size: .; V: TRBV7-6; DNA: TGTGCCAGCACCCTCTCTAGAGGTTACGAGCAGTACTTC; CDR3: CASTLSRGYEQYF
D: .; J: TRBJ1-1; size: .; V: TRBV6-5; DNA: TGTGCCAGCAGTTACGAGGTCAGGAACACTGAAGCTTTCTTT; CDR3: CASSYEVRNTEAFF
D: TRBD1; J: TRBJ1-5; size: .; V: TRBV5-4; DNA: TGTGCCAGCAGCTTGGCGGGACAGGGTCCCAATCAGCCCCAGCATTTT; CDR3: CASSLAGQGPNQPQHF
D: .; J: TRBJ2-7; size: .; V: TRBV5-1; DNA: TGCGCCAGCAGCTTTGGCGAAGAGGGCGAGCAGTACTTC; CDR3: CASSFGEEGEQYF
D: TRBD2; J: TRBJ2-1; size: .; V: TRBV7-2; DNA: TGTGCCAGCACCGGTGGGGCGGGGGTAATCAATGAGCAGTTCTTC; CDR3: CASTGGAGVINEQFF
D: .; J: TRBJ1-2; size: .; V: TRBV6-6; DNA: TGTGCCAGCAGTCCCCGAACAGGGTACGGAAACTATGGCTACACCTTC; CDR3: CASSPRTGYGNYGYTF
D: TRBD1; J: TRBJ1-2; size: .; V: TRBV7-2; DNA: TGTGCCAGCAGCTTAGACAGGGGAGACAGCTATGGCTACACCTTC; CDR3: CASSLDRGDSYGYTF
D: .; J: TRBJ1-1; size: .; V: TRBV27; DNA: TGTGCCAGCAGTTCTGCGGGGACCACTGAAGCTTTCTTT; CDR3: CASSSAGTTEAFF
D: TRBD1; J: TRBJ1-4; size: .; V: TRBV5-1; DNA: TGCGCCAGCAGAGCCCAGGCAGGGGGGTTGGATGAAAAACTGTTTTTT; CDR3: CASRAQAGGLDEKLFF
D: TRBD2; J: TRBJ2-7; size: .; V: TRBV27; DNA: TGTGCCAGCAGTCCCCTGCTGGGCGGGAGTACCCACGAGCAGTACTTC; CDR3: CASSPLLGGSTHEQYF
D: .; J: TRBJ2-1; size: once; V: TRBV9; DNA: TGTGCCAGCAGCGTAAGTGGCGGTGATGAGCAGTTCTTC; CDR3: CASSVSGGDEQFF
D: TRBD2; J: TRBJ2-7; size: .; V: TRBV18; DNA: TGTGCCAGCTCACCCTCTAGCGGGAGAATCTCCGAGCAGTACTTC; CDR3: CASSPSSGRISEQYF
D: .; J: TRBJ1-3; size: .; V: TRBV5-4; DNA: TGTGCCAGCAGCTTAAACGGAGTCGTATATTTT; CDR3: CASSLNGVVYF
D: TRBD2; J: TRBJ2-7; size: .; V: TRBV30; DNA: TGTGCCTGGACCGGGGGAGGGTACGAGCAGTACTTC; CDR3: CAWTGGGYEQYF
D: .; J: TRBJ1-1; size: .; V: TRBV9; DNA: TGTGCCAGCAGCGTCAGGCGGGAGAACACTGAAGCTTTCTTT; CDR3: CASSVRRENTEAFF
D: .; J: TRBJ1-2; size: .; V: TRBV5-4; DNA: TGTGCCAGCAGCTTGGGCTACAGGGAGTGGAGTGGCTACACCTTC; CDR3: CASSLGYREWSGYTF
D: .; J: TRBJ2-1; size: .; V: TRBV7-8; DNA: TGTGCCAGCAGCTTAGGAAGGGTTGACTACTACAATGAGCAGTTCTTC; CDR3: CASSLGRVDYYNEQFF
D: TRBD1; J: TRBJ2-2; size: .; V: TRBV19; DNA: TGTGCCAGTAGTGGGGGTATTGAGGGGGCAATCAAGGGCGGGGAGCTGTTTTTT; CDR3: CASSGGIEGAIKGGELFF
D: .; J: TRBJ2-7; size: .; V: TRBV5-1; DNA: TGCGCCAGCAGCTTTAGCGGTAGCTCCTACGAGCAGTACTTC; CDR3: CASSFSGSSYEQYF
D: TRBD1; J: TRBJ1-4; size: .; V: TRBV7-9; DNA: TGTGCCAGCAGCCGGACAGGGGGTGATGAAAAACTGTTTTTT; CDR3: CASSRTGGDEKLFF
D: .; J: TRBJ2-3; size: .; V: TRBV2; DNA: TGTGCCAGCAGCCCGGAGGGGGGGGGAGATACGCAGTATTTT; CDR3: CASSPEGGGDTQYF
D: TRBD2; J: TRBJ2-1; size: once; V: TRBV28; DNA: TGTGCCAGCAGTTTAGCGGCTAGCGGGAGCAATGAGCAGTTCTTC; CDR3: CASSLAASGSNEQFF
D: TRBD1; J: TRBJ2-5; size: .; V: TRBV7-9; DNA: TGTGCCAGCAGCGACCGGACAGGGGTATCCCAAGAGACCCAGTACTTC; CDR3: CASSDRTGVSQETQYF
D: .; J: TRBJ2-2; size: .; V: TRBV7-2; DNA: TGTGCCAGCAGCCAGACAGTGCAGGGCTCCGGGGAGCTGTTTTTT; CDR3: CASSQTVQGSGELFF
D: .; J: TRBJ1-2; size: .; V: TRBV5-1; DNA: TGCGCCAGCAGCATCAACGGGAACTATGGCTACACCTTC; CDR3: CASSINGNYGYTF
D: .; J: TRBJ1-2; size: .; V: TRBV28; DNA: TGTGCCAGCAGTTGGGGAGGGGAGGGGTATGGCTACACCTTC; CDR3: CASSWGGEGYGYTF
D: .; J: TRBJ1-1; size: .; V: TRBV14; DNA: TGTGCCAGCAGCCAAGTTCCGGGGTACACTGAAGCTTTCTTT; CDR3: CASSQVPGYTEAFF
D: TRBD1; J: TRBJ2-3; size: .; V: TRBV7-9; DNA: TGTGCCAGCAGCGCGACAGGGATGTCTCGGGCAGATACGCAGTATTTT; CDR3: CASSATGMSRADTQYF
D: .; J: TRBJ1-5; size: .; V: TRBV19; DNA: TGTGCCAGTAGCTTAAATAGCAATCAGCCCCAGCATTTT; CDR3: CASSLNSNQPQHF
D: TRBD1; J: TRBJ2-7; size: .; V: TRBV4-3; DNA: TGCGCCAGCAGCCGGACAGGCTCCTACGAGCAGTACTTC; CDR3: CASSRTGSYEQYF
D: .; J: TRBJ2-7; size: .; V: TRBV6-5; DNA: TGTGCCAGCAGCCGACAGCCCTACGAGCAGTACTTC; CDR3: CASSRQPYEQYF
D: TRBD2; J: TRBJ2-3; size: .; V: TRBV5-1; DNA: TGCGCCAGCAGCTCTCGGACTAGCGGGATTTTCTTAGATACGCAGTATTTT; CDR3: CASSSRTSGIFLDTQYF
D: TRBD1; J: TRBJ2-2; size: once; V: TRBV28; DNA: TGTGCCAGCTACGGGACAGCGAACACCGGGGAGCTGTTTTTT; CDR3: CASYGTANTGELFF
D: TRBD2; J: TRBJ2-7; size: .; V: TRBV27; DNA: TGTGCCAGCAGTCCCTCTCCAGCGGGAGTGTACGAGCAGTACTTC; CDR3: CASSPSPAGVYEQYF
D: TRBD2; J: TRBJ2-1; size: .; V: TRBV6-4; DNA: TGTGCCAGCAGTGAAGGGGGGCTAGCGGGTTTCACTCGGTTCTTC; CDR3: CASSEGGLAGFTRFF
D: .; J: TRBJ1-2; size: .; V: TRBV30; DNA: TGTGCCTGGAGTCTACAGAAGCCCTCCTTTGTGGGCTACACCTTC; CDR3: CAWSLQKPSFVGYTF
D: .; J: TRBJ2-6; size: few; V: TRBV6-1; DNA: TGTGCCAGCAGTTCTTCTGGGGCCAACGTCCTGACTTTC; CDR3: CASSSSGANVLTF
D: .; J: TRBJ2-1; size: .; V: TRBV5-1; DNA: TGCGCCAGCAGCCCCTGGACAGAGCCCTCCTACAATGAGCAGTTCTTC; CDR3: CASSPWTEPSYNEQFF
D: .; J: TRBJ2-1; size: .; V: TRBV15; DNA: TGTGCCACCAGCTCACAGACCGACAATGAGCAGTTCTTC; CDR3: CATSSQTDNEQFF
D: TRBD1; J: TRBJ1-2; size: .; V: TRBV10-3; DNA: TGTGCCATCAGAACAGACAGGGATAGCTACACCTTC; CDR3: CAIRTDRDSYTF
D: .; J: TRBJ1-1; size: .; V: TRBV4-1; DNA: TGCGCCAGCAGCCAAGATCCCCAGGGACTCTCGTCTGAAGCTTTCTTT; CDR3: CASSQDPQGLSSEAFF
D: TRBD1; J: TRBJ1-1; size: few; V: TRBV19; DNA: TGTGCCAGTAGCCCTGAGGGGGCCGGCACTGAAGCTTTCTTT; CDR3: CASSPEGAGTEAFF
D: TRBD2; J: TRBJ2-3; size: .; V: TRBV29-1; DNA: TGCAGCGTTGGAGAGACTAGCGTGGGAGATACGCAGTATTTT; CDR3: CSVGETSVGDTQYF
D: TRBD2; J: TRBJ2-7; size: .; V: TRBV30; DNA: TGTGCCTGGAGGGCTAGCGGAGTCCACGAGCAGTACTTC; CDR3: CAWRASGVHEQYF
D: .; J: TRBJ2-7; size: .; V: TRBV28; DNA: TGTGCCAGCAGGGACATCTCCCTCTCCTACGAGCAGTACTTC; CDR3: CASRDISLSYEQYF
D: .; J: TRBJ2-7; size: once; V: TRBV7-9; DNA: TGTGCCAGCAGCTTTGGCGGGTTGGGCTACGAGCAGTACTTC; CDR3: CASSFGGLGYEQYF
D: .; J: TRBJ2-2; size: .; V: TRBV6-1; DNA: TGTGCCAGCAGTGAAGTCGGCAGGGCTAACACCGGGGAGCTGTTTTTT; CDR3: CASSEVGRANTGELFF
D: TRBD1; J: TRBJ1-1; size: .; V: TRBV30; DNA: TGTGCCTGGAGTCCCTCAGGGGGATTGAACACTGAAGCTTTCTTT; CDR3: CAWSPSGGLNTEAFF
D: .; J: TRBJ2-5; size: .; V: TRBV6-5; DNA: TGTGCCAGCAGTTACGGGGGCGGCGGGGAGACCCAGTACTTC; CDR3: CASSYGGGGETQYF
D: .; J: TRBJ2-7; size: once; V: TRBV21-1; DNA: TGTGCCAGCAGCAGGGCTAGCGGGAGGGCCTACGAGCAGTACTTC; CDR3: CASSRASGRAYEQYF
D: TRBD2; J: TRBJ2-4; size: .; V: TRBV19; DNA: TGTGCCAGTAAGGACATAGCGGGAGGGGGGACCATTCAGTACTTC; CDR3: CASKDIAGGGTIQYF
D: .; J: TRBJ1-5; size: few; V: TRBV6-1; DNA: TGTGCCAGCGGGAGGGGTAGCAATCAGCCCCAGCATTTT; CDR3: CASGRGSNQPQHF